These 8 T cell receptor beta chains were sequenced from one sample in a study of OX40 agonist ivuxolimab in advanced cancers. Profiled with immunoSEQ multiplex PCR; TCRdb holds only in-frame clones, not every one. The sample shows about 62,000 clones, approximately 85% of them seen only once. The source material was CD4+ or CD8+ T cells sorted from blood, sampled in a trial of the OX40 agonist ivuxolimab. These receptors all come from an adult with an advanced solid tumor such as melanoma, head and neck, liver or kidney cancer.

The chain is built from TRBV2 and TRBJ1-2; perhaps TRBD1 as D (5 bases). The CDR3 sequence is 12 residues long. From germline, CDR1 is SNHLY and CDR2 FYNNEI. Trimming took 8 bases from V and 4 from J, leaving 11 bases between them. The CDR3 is CASRTLFYGYTF. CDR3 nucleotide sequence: TGTGCCAGCCGGACATTATTCTATGGCTACACCTTC.

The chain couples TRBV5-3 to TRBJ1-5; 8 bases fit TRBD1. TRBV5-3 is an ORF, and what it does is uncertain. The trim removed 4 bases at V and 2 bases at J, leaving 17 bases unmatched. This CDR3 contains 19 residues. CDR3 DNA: TGTGCCAGAAGCCCGCCCCTGTCGTCGGACAGGGAGGGCAATCAGCCCCAGCATTTT. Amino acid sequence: CARSPPLSSDREGNQPQHF.

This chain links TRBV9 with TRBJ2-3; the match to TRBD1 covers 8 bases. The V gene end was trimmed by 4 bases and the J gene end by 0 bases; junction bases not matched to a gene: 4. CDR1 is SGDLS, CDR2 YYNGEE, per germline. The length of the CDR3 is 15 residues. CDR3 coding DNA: TGTGCCAGCAGCTTACGGACAGGGAGCACAGATACGCAGTATTTT. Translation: CASSLRTGSTDTQYF.

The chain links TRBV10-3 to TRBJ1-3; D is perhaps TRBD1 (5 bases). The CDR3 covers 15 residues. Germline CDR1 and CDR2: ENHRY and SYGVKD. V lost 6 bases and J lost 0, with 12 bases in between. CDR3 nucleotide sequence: TGTGCCATCAGGGCAACGACAGACTCTGGAAACACCATATATTTT. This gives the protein CAIRATTDSGNTIYF.

CDR3 DNA: TGCGCCAGCAGCTTGGGGACAGGGGAGGAAGGCTACACCTTC. Amino acid sequence: CASSLGTGEEGYTF. This chain joins TRBV5-1 and TRBJ1-2, with TRBD1 matching over 9 bases. The CDR3 sequence is 14 residues long. The germline gives CDR1 SGHRS, CDR2 YFSETQ. J was trimmed by 8 bases and V by 0 bases; bases with no gene match: 5.

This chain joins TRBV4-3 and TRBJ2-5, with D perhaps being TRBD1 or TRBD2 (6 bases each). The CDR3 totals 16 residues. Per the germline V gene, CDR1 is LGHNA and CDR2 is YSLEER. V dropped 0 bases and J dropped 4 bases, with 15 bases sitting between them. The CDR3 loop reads CASSQDYGGQAETQYF. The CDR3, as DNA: TGCGCCAGCAGCCAAGATTATGGGGGGCAGGCAGAGACCCAGTACTTC.

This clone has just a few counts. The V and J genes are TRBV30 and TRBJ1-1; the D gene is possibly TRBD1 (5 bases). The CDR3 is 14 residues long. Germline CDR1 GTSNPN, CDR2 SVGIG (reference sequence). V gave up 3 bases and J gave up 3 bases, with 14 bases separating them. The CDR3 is CAWRGRGPHTEAFF. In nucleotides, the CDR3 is TGTGCCTGGAGAGGACGGGGCCCCCACACTGAAGCTTTCTTT. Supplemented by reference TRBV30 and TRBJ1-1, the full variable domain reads SQTIHQWPATLVQPVGSPLSLECTVEGTSNPNLYWYRQAAGRGLQLLFYSVGIGQISSEVPQNLSASRPQDRQFILSSKKLLLSDSGFYLCAWRGRGPHTEAFFGQGTRLTVV.

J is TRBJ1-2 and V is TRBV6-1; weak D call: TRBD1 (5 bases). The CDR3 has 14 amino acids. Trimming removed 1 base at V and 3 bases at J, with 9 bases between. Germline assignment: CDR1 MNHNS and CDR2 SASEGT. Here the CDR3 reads CASSEVGGDYGYTF. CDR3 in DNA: TGTGCCAGCAGTGAAGTTGGGGGGGACTATGGCTACACCTTC.